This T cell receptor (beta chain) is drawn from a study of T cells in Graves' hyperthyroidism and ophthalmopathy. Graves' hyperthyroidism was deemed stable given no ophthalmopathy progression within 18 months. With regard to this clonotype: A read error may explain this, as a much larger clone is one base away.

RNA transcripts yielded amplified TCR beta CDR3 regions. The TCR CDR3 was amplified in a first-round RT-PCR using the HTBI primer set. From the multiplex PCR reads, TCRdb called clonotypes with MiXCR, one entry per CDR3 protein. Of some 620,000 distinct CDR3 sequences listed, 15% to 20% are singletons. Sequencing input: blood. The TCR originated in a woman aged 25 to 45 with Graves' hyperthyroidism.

CDR3 nucleotide sequence: TGTGCTAGTGGTTGGGGACAGGGGGATGAGCAGTTCTTC. Residues: CASGWGQGDEQFF. This sequence joins TRBV12-5 and TRBJ2-1; 11 positions match TRBD1. V was clipped by 4 bases and J by 8 bases; unmatched bases: 1. The CDR3 length is 13 residues. From germline, CDR1 is LGHNT and CDR2 FRNRAP.